Listed below are T cell receptor beta chains from one sample, sequenced in a study of cytomegalovirus exposure and HLA in healthy donors. Clones were sequenced by immunoSEQ multiplex PCR, and TCRdb holds only the in-frame ones, with some missing. The sample has roughly 180,000 clones; around 80% are singletons. Sequencing was done on a sample of PBMCs. The receptors were gathered from a woman aged 25-40 years in good health and CMV-seronegative. Both conserved end residues are part of each CDR3. The D gene is left open where the match is weak. Not all rows give a size; the values are once, few, many and, for expanded clones, a class.

j_call cdr3_length v_call d_call clone_size cdr3_nt cdr3_aa
TRBJ2-3 15 TRBV29-1 . . TGCAGCGTTGTATCTCAGGCCCGCCACACAGATACGCAGTATTTT CSVVSQARHTDTQYF
TRBJ2-1 15 TRBV7-9 TRBD2 . TGTGCCAGCAGCTCGCCTGAGCGGGGGGTGAATGAGCAGTTCTTC CASSSPERGVNEQFF
TRBJ1-5 12 TRBV19 . . TGTGCCAGTAGTATACTCGATCAGCCCCAGCATTTT CASSILDQPQHF
TRBJ1-5 13 TRBV6-5 . . TGTGCCAGCACCCCGGGTCCGAATCAGCCCCAGCATTTT CASTPGPNQPQHF
TRBJ1-2 13 TRBV4-3 . few TGCGCCAGCAGTACAGTGGGTAACTATGGCTACACCTTC CASSTVGNYGYTF
TRBJ2-5 14 TRBV9 TRBD1 . TGTGCCAGCAGCGTAATTGAGGGGGCGGGGACCCAGTACTTC CASSVIEGAGTQYF
TRBJ2-3 15 TRBV5-6 . once TGTGCCAGCAGCTTGGCCTACAGGGACCCAGATACGCAGTATTTT CASSLAYRDPDTQYF
TRBJ2-7 15 TRBV4-3 TRBD1 . TGCGCCAGCAGCCCCGGGACAGGCCTCTCCTACGAGCAGTACTTC CASSPGTGLSYEQYF
TRBJ2-1 13 TRBV2 . . TGTGCCAGCAGGCGCAATGCCGACAATGAGCAGTTCTTC CASRRNADNEQFF
TRBJ2-1 13 TRBV5-1 . . TGCGCCAGCAGCTTGACGGGGGTCAATGAGCAGTTCTTC CASSLTGVNEQFF
TRBJ2-7 14 TRBV5-1 TRBD2 . TGCGCCAGCAGCTCTGGGACTAGCGACTACGAGCAGTACTTC CASSSGTSDYEQYF
TRBJ1-1 18 TRBV21-1 . . TGTGCCAGCAGCGGACCGGGACAGTTCTTGCCCATGAACACTGAAGCTTTCTTT CASSGPGQFLPMNTEAFF
TRBJ2-5 17 TRBV14 TRBD1 . TGTGCCAGCAGCCATTCCGACAGGGGATATAGAGAAGAGACCCAGTACTTC CASSHSDRGYREETQYF
TRBJ1-2 13 TRBV27 . . TGTGCCAGCAGTTTCGGGGAGAACTATGGCTACACCTTC CASSFGENYGYTF
TRBJ2-1 14 TRBV7-9 TRBD2 . TGTGCCAGCCCTAGGGCGGGGGGATTTAATGAGCAGTTCTTC CASPRAGGFNEQFF
TRBJ1-3 16 TRBV9 TRBD1 . TGTGCCAGCAGCGTATCGACAGGGGATGTGAGAAACACCATATATTTT CASSVSTGDVRNTIYF
TRBJ2-5 16 TRBV4-1 TRBD2 . TGCGCCAGCAGCCAAGCACTAGCGGGGTACCAAGAGACCCAGTACTTC CASSQALAGYQETQYF
TRBJ1-6 14 TRBV21-1 . . TGTGCCAGCCCCCAGACAGGACATAATTCACCCCTCCACTTT CASPQTGHNSPLHF
TRBJ1-2 13 TRBV6-1 . few TGTGCCAGCAGTGTACAGGCCCCCTATGGCTACACCTTC CASSVQAPYGYTF
TRBJ2-2 15 TRBV19 TRBD2 . TGTGCCAGTAGCCAGCGGGGGACTAACACCGGGGAGCTGTTTTTT CASSQRGTNTGELFF
TRBJ2-5 14 TRBV5-5 . . TGTGCCAGCACCCTTGGAGACCTTCAAGAGACCCAGTACTTC CASTLGDLQETQYF
TRBJ1-2 13 TRBV5-1 . . TGCGCCAGCAGCTTGGACGGGGGCTATGGCTACACCTTC CASSLDGGYGYTF
TRBJ1-2 15 TRBV18 . . TGTGCCAGCTCACCACCCGACACCCCGAACTATGGCTACACCTTC CASSPPDTPNYGYTF
TRBJ2-3 15 TRBV9 . . TGTGCCAGCAGCGTAGGTGGGGCGGCTGGAGATACGCAGTATTTT CASSVGGAAGDTQYF
TRBJ2-7 13 TRBV19 TRBD2 . TGTGCCAGTGTTGGGACTAGCGCGTCCGAGCAGTACTTC CASVGTSASEQYF
TRBJ1-1 15 TRBV7-2 . . TGTGCCAGCAGCTTAGACAGGGCGTCCTTCACTGAAGCTTTCTTT CASSLDRASFTEAFF
TRBJ1-2 14 TRBV7-8 TRBD1 . TGTGCCAGCAGCTTAGCGCAGGGGGACTATGGCTACACCTTC CASSLAQGDYGYTF
TRBJ2-7 15 TRBV6-5 TRBD2 . TGTGCCAGCAGTTCCTTACTAGCGGGGCGGTACGAGCAGTACTTC CASSSLLAGRYEQYF
TRBJ1-1 14 TRBV7-2 . . TGTGCCAGCAGCTTAAGCAGGGGGAACACTGAAGCTTTCTTT CASSLSRGNTEAFF
TRBJ1-5 15 TRBV6-1 . few TGTGCCAGCAGAACATTCGGGGGGGTCAATCAGCCCCAGCATTTT CASRTFGGVNQPQHF
TRBJ2-5 15 TRBV6-1 TRBD2 medium-sized TGTGCCAGCAGTGAAGAAGCGGGGGGTCAAGAGACCCAGTACTTC CASSEEAGGQETQYF
TRBJ1-1 14 TRBV7-6 TRBD1 . TGTGCCAGCAGCATTCGACAGGGGGAGACTGAAGCTTTCTTT CASSIRQGETEAFF
TRBJ1-6 17 TRBV6-1 . . TGTGCCAGCAGTGAACTTACCGGGAGCTCCTATAATTCACCCCTCCACTTT CASSELTGSSYNSPLHF
TRBJ2-3 15 TRBV5-6 TRBD1 . TGTGCCAGCAGTCAGGGGGCTGGAGGGACAGATACGCAGTATTTT CASSQGAGGTDTQYF
TRBJ1-3 14 TRBV2 . once TGTGCCAGCAGATGGGAGGGAGTTGGAAACACCATATATTTT CASRWEGVGNTIYF
TRBJ2-3 13 TRBV19 . few TGTGCCAGTGGCCCAGGGAACACAGATACGCAGTATTTT CASGPGNTDTQYF
TRBJ2-1 15 TRBV30 . . TGTGCCTGGATACCTGGGGGCCACCTATACAATGAGCAGTTCTTC CAWIPGGHLYNEQFF
TRBJ1-1 15 TRBV10-3 . . TGTGCCATCAGTGAGGGCCGGAGGATGAACACTGAAGCTTTCTTT CAISEGRRMNTEAFF
TRBJ2-7 15 TRBV5-1 TRBD1 . TGCGCCAGCAGCTTGGCCCACAGGGGGCCCTACGAGCAGTACTTC CASSLAHRGPYEQYF
TRBJ2-1 13 TRBV30 . few TGTGCCTGGAGTGTACGACAGTACAATGAGCAGTTCTTC CAWSVRQYNEQFF
TRBJ2-7 16 TRBV7-2 TRBD2 . TGTGCCAGCAGTGGGGGACTAGCGGGGGGTTCCTACGAGCAGTACTTC CASSGGLAGGSYEQYF
TRBJ1-1 15 TRBV6-4 TRBD1 . TGTGCCAGCAGTGACTCGACAGGGGGCAATACTGAAGCTTTCTTT CASSDSTGGNTEAFF
TRBJ1-2 18 TRBV7-9 TRBD1 . TGTGCCAGCAGCTTAAAAGTAGGGACAGGGGGAGAAAACTATGGCTACACCTTC CASSLKVGTGGENYGYTF
TRBJ2-7 14 TRBV5-6 . . TGTGCCAGCAGCTTGTACAGGGCCTCGTACGAGCAGTACTTC CASSLYRASYEQYF
TRBJ2-7 12 TRBV29-1 TRBD1 . TGCAGCGCCAGAACAGGGGCCTACGAGCAGTACTTC CSARTGAYEQYF